This entry lists 3 T cell receptor beta chains sequenced from one sample in a study of shared T cell receptors in the human thymus. The repertoire was sequenced with immunoSEQ multiplex PCR; TCRdb's copy has only in-frame clones and lacks some. There are some 720,000 clones in the sample; around nine tenths occur only once, and 0.0085% to 0.012% lies in the top ten. These data were also filed under a second study, of human thymus T cells.

Sample: thymocytes. The receptor set was obtained from a boy in the first two years of life with a congenital heart defect.

The gene calls are TRBV19 and TRBJ2-2; 8 nucleotides match TRBD2. The CDR3 is made up of 16 amino acids. Germline V gives CDR1 LNHDA, CDR2 SQIVND (reference sequence). Losses at the gene ends were 6 bases for V and 7 bases for J; bases not matched to a gene: 13. CDR3 nucleotide sequence: TGTGCCAGTAGCGGGGGGATACGGGAGGGCCTCGGGGAGCTGTTTTTT. It is translated as CASSGGIREGLGELFF.

The chain recombines TRBV4-1 with TRBJ2-3; 14 bases match TRBD2. V shed 1 base, J shed 2 bases, and the junction held 11 bases outside the gene matches. The CDR3 runs to 20 residues. In germline, CDR1 is MGHRA, CDR2 YSYEKL. The CDR3 nucleotides are TGCGCCAGCAGCCAAGCGGGACTAGCGGGAGCCAATCCCCACACAGATACGCAGTATTTT. The encoded protein is CASSQAGLAGANPHTDTQYF.

The V and J genes are TRBV5-4 and TRBJ2-7; 11 nucleotides align to TRBD2. The germline gives CDR1 SGHNT, CDR2 YYREEE (reference sequence). Trimming cost V 0 bases and J 6 bases; bases outside gene matches: 8. The CDR3 is 16 amino acids. In DNA form, the CDR3 reads TGTGCCAGCAGCTTGGCCGTTAGCGGGAGGGCCTTCGAGCAGTACTTC. It specifies CASSLAVSGRAFEQYF.